Following are 30 T cell receptor beta chains from one sample sequenced in a study of blood T cell repertoires in COVID-19. The protocol was immunoSEQ multiplex PCR, while the TCRdb copy is restricted to in-frame clones and leaves out a portion. Among some 490,000 clones listed, 80% to 90% were seen once. The sample comprised PBMCs or T cells enriched from blood (not recorded which). The receptors derive from a woman in her sixties or seventies who had recovered from COVID-19.

The chain is built from TRBV7-2 and TRBJ2-1; 9 positions match TRBD2. V was pared by 0 bases and J by 6 bases, with 3 bases of the junction left unmatched. Germline CDR1 is SGHTA and CDR2 is FQGNSA. The CDR3 totals 15 residues. CDR3 region: CASSLAGGGANEQFF. CDR3 in DNA: TGTGCCAGCAGCTTAGCTGGCGGGGGGGCCAATGAGCAGTTCTTC.

This sequence joins TRBV20-1 and TRBJ2-3; tentative D call: TRBD2 (6 bases). The germline V gene has CDR1 DFQATT and CDR2 SNEGSKA (reference sequence). The CDR3 loop spans 16 amino acids. The V and J ends lost 3 bases and 2 bases respectively, with 18 bases between them. CDR3 in amino acids: CSASRGPLAPTDTQYF. In DNA, the CDR3 is TGCAGTGCTAGTAGAGGTCCACTAGCCCCCACAGATACGCAGTATTTT.

A single count supports this clone. This chain links TRBV6-5 with TRBJ2-7; D perhaps matches TRBD2 (5 bases). Germline-derived CDR1 and CDR2 are MNHEY and SVGAGI. V gave up 2 bases and J gave up 7 bases, with 12 bases separating them. CDR3 length: 13 amino acids. CDR3 amino acids: CASSYPATGEQYF. As DNA, the CDR3 is TGTGCCAGCAGTTACCCAGCGACGGGGGAGCAGTACTTC.

The CDR3 coding sequence is TGTGCCAGCAGCTTGTCAGGACAGGGGAACTATGGCTACACCTTC. It codes for CASSLSGQGNYGYTF. This chain uses TRBV5-4 with TRBJ1-2, with 9 bases that match TRBD1. The CDR3 is made up of 15 amino acids. V shed 1 base, J shed 2 bases, and the junction held 3 bases outside the gene matches. The germline V gene encodes CDR1 SGHNT and CDR2 YYREEE (reference sequence).

The chain employs TRBV6-4 and TRBJ1-6, with 7 nucleotides matching TRBD1. The CDR3 consists of 17 residues. Losses at the gene ends were 2 bases for V and 7 bases for J; bases not matched to a gene: 11. CDR1 is MRHNA and CDR2 is SNTAGT in the germline V gene. The CDR3 loop is CASSDQGEAGLNSPLHF. CDR3 in DNA: TGTGCCAGCAGTGACCAGGGGGAGGCAGGTTTGAATTCACCCCTCCACTTT.

The rearrangement links TRBV3-1 (or the pseudogene TRBV3-2) to TRBJ2-2; 7 bases are shared with TRBD1. The CDR3 contains 16 residues. The V gene end was trimmed by 1 base and the J gene end by 2 bases; junction bases not matched to a gene: 4. Germline V gene sequence: CDR1 LGHDT, CDR2 YNNKEL (reference sequence). CDR3 region: CASSQADRANTGELFF. CDR3 DNA sequence: TGTGCCAGCAGCCAAGCAGACAGGGCTAACACCGGGGAGCTGTTTTTT.

A single count supports this clone. The chain carries TRBV2 and TRBJ2-2, with TRBD1 identical over 10 bases. CDR3 length equals 18 residues. CDR1 and CDR2 (germline): SNHLY, FYNNEI. V lost 7 bases to trimming and J lost 0 bases; unmatched junction nucleotides: 11. The CDR3 coding sequence is TGTGCCAGCACGCCGGGACAGGGGCGATATCCGAACACCGGGGAGCTGTTTTTT. Amino acids: CASTPGQGRYPNTGELFF.

The chain carries TRBV4-2 and TRBJ2-3; 7 nucleotides line up with TRBD1. J lost 2 bases, V lost 4 bases, and 3 bases had no gene match. Germline CDR1 and CDR2: LGHNA and YNFKEQ. The CDR3 is made up of 14 amino acids. The DNA of the CDR3 is TGTGCCAGCAGCCTGGGGACAGCCACAGATACGCAGTATTTT. It specifies CASSLGTATDTQYF.

The chain recombines TRBV29-1 with TRBJ1-2, with TRBD1 matching over 10 bases. CDR1 and CDR2 from the germline V gene are SQVTM and ANQGSEA. The CDR3 loop spans 14 amino acids. With V trimmed by 3 bases and J by 5 bases, 6 bases remained unmatched. CDR3 bases: TGCAGCGTTGAGCCCGGGACAGGGGATTATGGCTACACCTTC. This translates into CSVEPGTGDYGYTF. The full variable domain, rest sourced from reference TRBV29-1 and TRBJ1-2, is SAVISQKPSRDICQRGTSLTIQCQVDSQVTMMFWYRQQPGQSLTLIATANQGSEATYESGFVIDKFPISRPNLTFSTLTVSNMSPEDSSIYLCSVEPGTGDYGYTFGSGTRLTVV.

The chain uses TRBV13 and TRBJ1-1; D gene unclear. Trimming pared 0 bases from V and 5 bases from J, leaving 16 bases between. Looked up from germline, CDR1 is PRHDT and CDR2 is FYEKMQ (reference sequence). There are 16 residues in the CDR3. CDR3 protein: CASSLGRSFSGTEAFF. The CDR3, as DNA: TGTGCCAGCAGCTTAGGCCGTAGCTTTAGTGGGACTGAAGCTTTCTTT.

In the case of this clone: Other DNA sequences in the same sample also yield this CDR3. J is TRBJ2-3 and V is TRBV24-1; possible D gene TRBD1, 8 bases. Trimming removed 4 bases from V and 6 bases from J, with 16 bases in between. This CDR3 has 15 amino acids. Germline V lookup: CDR1 KGHDR, CDR2 SFDVKD. The CDR3 spells CATSDPGQGGDTQYF. Here the CDR3 DNA reads TGTGCCACCAGTGACCCCGGACAGGGAGGGGATACGCAGTATTTT.

The rearrangement links TRBV6-5 to TRBJ2-2, with 8 bases fitting TRBD1. The germline CDR1 and CDR2 sequences are MNHEY and SVGAGI. The CDR3 runs to 13 residues. V gave up 6 bases and J gave up 10 bases; unmatched junction bases: 7. The CDR3 nucleotides read TGTGCCAGCAGCCCCAGGGGGCAACAGGAGCTGTTTTTT. It codes for CASSPRGQQELFF.

This chain joins TRBV4-1 and TRBJ2-1; TRBD2 aligns across 8 bases. The germline gives CDR1 MGHRA, CDR2 YSYEKL. This CDR3 is 14 amino acids long. The trim removed 1 base at V and 10 bases at J, leaving 6 bases unmatched. The CDR3 reads CASSQAGGPREQFF. CDR3 in DNA: TGCGCCAGCAGCCAAGCGGGGGGGCCGAGGGAGCAGTTCTTC.

This chain connects TRBV5-4 to TRBJ1-1; weak D call: TRBD1 (5 bases). V shed 4 bases and J shed 11 bases, with 18 bases lying between them. This CDR3 has 13 residues. CDR1 is SGHNT, CDR2 YYREEE, per germline (reference sequence). The CDR3 reads CASSRGTDGMAFF. CDR3 nucleotides: TGTGCCAGCAGCCGGGGGACCGACGGGATGGCTTTCTTT.

This clone was observed a handful of times. The chain employs TRBV5-1 and TRBJ1-2, with TRBD1 matching over 8 bases. Losses at the gene ends were 0 bases for V and 8 bases for J; bases not matched to a gene: 9. The CDR3 runs 15 residues. Germline V gene sequence: CDR1 SGHRS, CDR2 YFSETQ. This CDR3 reads CASSLAGPGGDGYTF. CDR3 bases: TGCGCCAGCAGCTTGGCCGGGCCAGGGGGCGACGGCTACACCTTC.

Comments on this clone: An end of the junction does not agree with germline; a read error may underlie this. The CDR3 DNA sequence: TGTGCCAGCAGCGTAGAGAGGGAGGTCGGCGCCTTC. Its protein product is CASSVEREVGAF. This chain joins TRBV9 and TRBJ1-2; D gene unclear. This CDR3 is 12 amino acids long. Germline lookup yields CDR1 SGDLS and CDR2 YYNGEE.

The chain uses TRBV15 and TRBJ2-7; TRBD2 matches at 12 bases. This CDR3 region has 17 residues. From germline, CDR1 is LNHNV and CDR2 YYDKDF (reference sequence). Trimming cost V 1 base and J 0 bases; bases outside gene matches: 4. The DNA of the CDR3 is TGTGCCACCAGCAGAGCTAGCGGGGGGGCGAGCTCCTACGAGCAGTACGTC. Translated, it gives CATSRASGGASSYEQYV.

This sequence joins TRBV2 and TRBJ1-1, with TRBD1 matching over 9 bases. Germline-derived CDR1 and CDR2 are SNHLY and FYNNEI. The junction had 1 base not matched to a gene; V was cut back by 1 base and J by 1 base. The CDR3 loop spans 15 amino acids. CDR3 DNA sequence: TGTGCCAGCAGTGAAGACAGGGGGCGGAACACTGAAGCTTTCTTT. Translation gives CASSEDRGRNTEAFF.

This chain connects TRBV7-6 to TRBJ2-7; 11 nucleotides match TRBD2. This CDR3 spans 15 amino acids. Trimming took 5 bases from V and 4 from J; bases not matched to a gene: 7. Germline V lookup: CDR1 SGHVS, CDR2 FNYEAQ. CDR3 coding DNA: TGTGCCAGCAGCCCTACTAGCGGGGGCCCGTACGAGCAGTACTTC. Protein product: CASSPTSGGPYEQYF.

This clone came up once. The chain carries TRBV24-1 and TRBJ2-3, with D perhaps TRBD1 (5 bases). The CDR3 runs to 16 residues. V was pared by 2 bases and J by 6 bases, with 17 bases between. Germline V gene sequence: CDR1 KGHDR, CDR2 SFDVKD. CDR3 coding DNA: TGTGCCACCAGTGATTCGTCAGGGCGCCCGGTGGATACGCAGTATTTT. As protein: CATSDSSGRPVDTQYF.

The chain uses TRBV5-6 and TRBJ2-4; 8 bases are shared with TRBD2. In germline, CDR1 is SGHDT, CDR2 YYEEEE. This CDR3 region has 15 residues. V lost 4 bases to trimming and J lost 4 bases; unmatched junction nucleotides: 7. CDR3 coding DNA: TGTGCCAGCAGCCCCCCAGCGGGGGATAAAAACATTCAGTACTTC. It codes for CASSPPAGDKNIQYF.

This clone appeared once. The V and J genes are TRBV5-1 and TRBJ1-2, with 7 bases matching TRBD1. Germline V gene data show CDR1 as SGHRS and CDR2 as YFSETQ. The CDR3 covers 14 residues. J lost 4 bases, V lost 4 bases, and 7 bases had no gene match. The CDR3 is CASSPSGTAYGYTF. As DNA, the CDR3 is TGCGCCAGCAGCCCCTCCGGGACAGCCTATGGCTACACCTTC. Full variable domain (remainder filled in from reference TRBV5-1 and TRBJ1-2): KAGVTQTPRYLIKTRGQQVTLSCSPISGHRSVSWYQQTPGQGLQFLFEYFSETQRNKGNFPGRFSGRQFSNSRSEMNVSTLELGDSALYLCASSPSGTAYGYTFGSGTRLTVV.

CDR3 residues: CASSSEGTGGEQYF. In DNA, the CDR3 is TGTGCCAGCAGCTCTGAAGGGACAGGGGGCGAGCAGTACTTC. The chain joins TRBV5-6 to TRBJ2-7; 11 bases agree with TRBD1. The CDR3 covers 14 residues. The V gene's germline CDR1 is SGHDT and CDR2 YYEEEE. J was trimmed by 6 bases and V by 3 bases; bases with no gene match: 5.

The chain links TRBV5-1 to TRBJ2-3, with D perhaps matching TRBD2 (6 bases). Trimming took 3 bases from V and 5 from J, leaving 13 bases between them. CDR3 length: 14 amino acids. Per germline, CDR1 SGHRS and CDR2 YFSETQ. For the CDR3, the DNA is TGCGCCAGCAGCTATAGCGGAGCAAGAGATACGCAGTATTTT. Its protein product is CASSYSGARDTQYF.

The J gene is TRBJ2-1, the V gene TRBV3-1 (or the pseudogene TRBV3-2); 10 bases map to TRBD2. Per germline, CDR1 LGHDT and CDR2 YNNKEL (reference sequence). Trimming cost V 5 bases and J 7 bases; bases outside gene matches: 8. CDR3 size: 15 residues. In DNA, the CDR3 is TGTGCCAGCAGCACCACTAGCGGGGTTAGAAATGAGCAGTTCTTC. Translated, it gives CASSTTSGVRNEQFF.

The chain combines TRBV5-1 with TRBJ1-1; D is possibly TRBD1 (5 bases). Germline V CDR1 and CDR2: SGHRS, YFSETQ. This CDR3 has 16 residues. V dropped 0 bases and J dropped 0 bases, with 12 bases sitting between them. This CDR3 is CASSLDPGQMNTEAFF. CDR3 in DNA: TGCGCCAGCAGCTTGGACCCCGGACAAATGAACACTGAAGCTTTCTTT.

Here the CDR3 DNA reads TGTGCCAGCAGCTTAGGGAGACAGGGTAGGCGAACTGAAGCTTTCTTT. This encodes CASSLGRQGRRTEAFF. V gene TRBV7-9 combines with J gene TRBJ1-1, with 7 bases that match TRBD1. The V and J ends lost 1 base and 5 bases, in that order; junction bases with no gene match: 10. Germline values: CDR1 SEHNR, CDR2 FQNEAQ (reference sequence). This CDR3 region has 16 residues.

This chain links TRBV9 with TRBJ1-1, with TRBD1 as a possible D gene (6 bases). The CDR3 is made up of 19 amino acids. In germline, CDR1 is SGDLS, CDR2 YYNGEE. V lost 2 bases to trimming and J lost 2 bases, with 25 bases between them. The CDR3 spells CASSVSGRVQGRTNTEAFF. The CDR3 bases are TGTGCCAGCAGCGTGTCGGGTCGGGTCCAGGGGCGAACTAACACTGAAGCTTTCTTT.

The chain employs TRBV20-1 and TRBJ1-1; 10 bases map to TRBD1. The V segment lost 3 bases and the J segment 0 bases; nucleotides outside the gene matches: 7. CDR1 and CDR2 from the germline V gene are DFQATT and SNEGSKA (reference sequence). The CDR3 extends over 16 amino acids. CDR3 in amino acids: CSASRTTGGMNTEAFF. The CDR3 DNA reads as TGCAGTGCTAGTCGGACGACAGGGGGCATGAACACTGAAGCTTTCTTT.

The chain combines TRBV6-5 with TRBJ1-1; no definite D call. The length of the CDR3 is 13 residues. Germline values: CDR1 MNHEY, CDR2 SVGAGI. V was clipped by 6 bases and J by 1 base, with 9 bases between them. This CDR3 reads CASSFDSNTEAFF. CDR3 DNA sequence: TGTGCCAGCAGCTTTGACTCGAACACTGAAGCTTTCTTT.